What follows are 21 T cell receptor beta chains derived from one specimen sequenced in a study of post-analysis software for immune sequencing data (dated by TCRdb to between 2015 and 2016). Overall study results and their limits: Significantly higher frequencies in patients than in controls were found for about five TRBV segments, including TRBV5-6, TRBV5-1 and TRBV20-1.

Receptor amplification or capture employed PCR. Sequencing was carried out with an Illumina HiSeq 2500. To reduce PCR and sequencing biases, unique molecular identifiers were incorporated into the TCR beta cDNA libraries. In TCRdb, the public reads were trimmed at Q25 with fastp and aligned with MiXCR, with productive beta chains retained. Every distinct CDR3 protein forms one entry, paired with its most common genes and DNA. The sample profile shows about 460,000 distinct CDR3 sequences; 45% of them were found once. The biggest ten clones account for roughly 12% of the sample. The antigens for these receptors are not known. What was sequenced was blood. Source of these receptors: a girl under 18 with multiple sclerosis.

The chain carries TRBV5-1 and TRBJ1-2; D is ambiguous. This CDR3 has 15 amino acids. CDR1 is SGHRS, CDR2 YFSETQ, per germline. The V end was cut by 2 bases, the J end by 6 bases, with 17 bases between. The CDR3 DNA is TGCGCCAGCAGCTTAACGTGGGAGGGTAGAAATGGCTACACCTTC. It translates to CASSLTWEGRNGYTF.

The chain joins TRBV9 to TRBJ2-5; 7 nucleotides agree with TRBD2. With the DNA end fitting TRBJ2-7 better, the J assignment may be wrong. This CDR3 contains 16 residues. Germline V CDR1 and CDR2: SGDLS, YYNGEE. For the CDR3, the DNA is TGTGCCAGCAGCGCCAGTCGGGAGGTTACTTCCTACGAGCAGTACTTC. It is translated as CASSASREVTSYEQYF.

This rearrangement joins TRBV20-1 to TRBJ1-5; TRBD1 matches 9 bases. CDR1 is DFQATT and CDR2 is SNEGSKA in the germline V gene (reference sequence). This CDR3 spans 16 amino acids. V dropped 0 bases and J dropped 7; count of bases not matched to a gene: 10. CDR3 amino acids: CSARDVPGTGLQPQHF. CDR3 in DNA: TGCAGTGCTAGAGATGTACCTGGGACAGGGCTCCAGCCCCAGCATTTT.

This clonotype has just a few counts. The V and J genes are TRBV28 and TRBJ2-5; TRBD1 might be the D (5 bases). The CDR3 length is 14 residues. From germline, CDR1 is MDHEN and CDR2 SYDVKM. Trimming removed 4 bases from V and 1 base from J, with 10 bases in between. The CDR3 protein is CASSSRQTQETQYF. The CDR3 bases are TGTGCCAGCAGTTCCCGACAGACCCAAGAGACCCAGTACTTC.

A note on this clonotype: This may be a read error: a much more frequent sequence differs by one nucleotide. The chain is built from TRBV4-3 and TRBJ2-7, with 13 nucleotides matching TRBD2. Germline trimming cut 1 base from V and 6 bases from J; bases unmatched to any gene: 0. Per the germline V gene, CDR1 is LGHNA and CDR2 is YSLEER. The CDR3 has 14 residues. CDR3 bases: TGCGCCAGCAGCCAAGGACTAGCGGGAGGCGAGCAGTACTTC. Amino acid sequence: CASSQGLAGGEQYF.

V and J are TRBV20-1 and TRBJ2-1; 10 bases agree with TRBD2. This CDR3 has 17 residues. Per germline, CDR1 DFQATT and CDR2 SNEGSKA (reference sequence). The ends lost 0 bases at V and 7 bases at J; junction bases unmatched: 12. As DNA, the CDR3 is TGCAGTGCTAGAGATTTGAAGCGGGAGGGCATCTCAAATGAGCAGTTCTTC. Encoded protein: CSARDLKREGISNEQFF.

This clonotype occurred a few times. This chain connects TRBV7-2 to TRBJ2-3; no clear D. This CDR3 region has 17 residues. The germline V gene encodes CDR1 SGHTA and CDR2 FQGNSA. V was trimmed by 5 bases and J by 2 bases, leaving 20 bases between them. The CDR3 loop reads CASSTSWALTPTDTQYF. As DNA, the CDR3 is TGTGCCAGCAGCACCTCTTGGGCCTTAACCCCCACAGATACGCAGTATTTT.

This chain joins TRBV29-1 and TRBJ1-2; D is ambiguous. The CDR3 totals 13 residues. The germline V gene has CDR1 SQVTM and CDR2 ANQGSEA. V was clipped by 6 bases and J by 8 bases, with 19 bases between them. The CDR3 loop reads CSVAEGISTGYTF. In DNA, the CDR3 is TGCAGCGTCGCCGAGGGTATTTCAACCGGCTACACCTTC.

As for this clonotype: One junction end does not reproduce the germline sequence, and a read error may be involved. This sequence joins TRBV7-9 and TRBJ2-7, with 9 nucleotides matching TRBD1. This CDR3 has 16 residues. CDR1 SEHNR and CDR2 FQNEAQ come from the germline V gene (reference sequence). CDR3 in amino acids: CTSSREPGQGSIWQYF. Written as DNA, the CDR3 is TGTACCAGCAGCCGGGAACCGGGACAGGGTTCGATTTGGCAGTACTTC.

This clonotype was detected only a few times. V and J are TRBV12-3 or TRBV12-4 and TRBJ2-7; D might be TRBD1 (5 bases). CDR3 length: 14 residues. Deletions cut 4 bases from V and 5 bases from J, with 15 bases between. The CDR3 DNA follows: TGTGCCAGCAGTTCCCGCGCCAGGGCCCACGAGCAGTACTTC. Encoded protein: CASSSRARAHEQYF.

This clonotype has a handful of counts. V and J are TRBV28 and TRBJ2-4; maybe TRBD1 (5 bases). Germline CDR1 MDHEN, CDR2 SYDVKM. Trimming removed 2 bases at V and 0 bases at J, with 11 bases between. This CDR3 comprises 16 residues. The CDR3 sequence: CASSLQGLGAKNIQYF. The CDR3 DNA reads as TGTGCCAGCAGTTTACAGGGTCTGGGAGCCAAAAACATTCAGTACTTC.

This clonotype was recorded a few times. V and J are TRBV5-1 and TRBJ1-2, with a tentative D call TRBD1 (6 bases). The CDR3 contains 15 residues. V was shortened by 2 bases and J by 4 bases, with 15 bases between the two germline ends. From germline, CDR1 is SGHRS and CDR2 YFSETQ. CDR3 amino acids: CASSLTGTSSYGYTF. The CDR3 bases are TGCGCCAGCAGCTTAACTGGGACAAGTTCCTATGGCTACACCTTC.

The rearrangement uses TRBV29-1 and TRBJ1-6; no clear D gene. The CDR3 covers 15 residues. Germline values: CDR1 SQVTM, CDR2 ANQGSEA. Between the trimmed V and J ends, which lost 4 bases and 4 bases, there was a span of 14 bases. In DNA, the CDR3 is TGCAGCGTTGCCGCCGGAGATGGTTATAATTCACCCCTCCACTTT. Amino acid sequence: CSVAAGDGYNSPLHF.

In its sample, this clonotype was seen a few times. The CDR3 loop reads CASSLAARDYGYTF. In nucleotides, the CDR3 is TGTGCCAGCAGCTTAGCCGCGCGGGACTATGGCTACACCTTC. The rearrangement links TRBV7-2 to TRBJ1-2; the D is unclear. V was trimmed by 0 bases and J by 3 bases, leaving 8 bases between them. In germline, CDR1 is SGHTA, CDR2 FQGNSA. The CDR3 has 14 residues.

This chain connects TRBV6-2 or TRBV6-3 to TRBJ2-4; D unresolved. Matching the DNA end better, TRBJ2-5 makes the J call doubtful. Germline assignment: CDR1 MNHEY and CDR2 SVGEGT. The CDR3 is 15 amino acids. This CDR3 reads CASSYSATTKETQYF. CDR3 in DNA: TGTGCCAGCAGTTACTCAGCGACAACGAAAGAGACCCAGTACTTC.

The rearrangement joins TRBV5-1 to TRBJ1-5; TRBD1 aligns across 7 bases. Trimming at V came to 2 bases and at J to 5 bases, leaving 4 bases not matched to a gene. CDR1 and CDR2 from the germline V gene are SGHRS and YFSETQ. This CDR3 has 14 amino acids. CDR3 residues: CASSFTGADQPQHF. CDR3 coding DNA: TGCGCCAGCAGCTTCACAGGGGCCGATCAGCCCCAGCATTTT.

The chain combines TRBV7-9 with TRBJ2-1; D is unclear. Trimming removed 5 bases at V and 7 bases at J, with 9 bases between. The CDR3 is 12 amino acids. The germline CDR1 and CDR2 sequences are SEHNR and FQNEAQ (reference sequence). The CDR3 region is CASSPVPNEQFF. CDR3 in DNA: TGTGCCAGCAGCCCAGTACCAAATGAGCAGTTCTTC. Together with reference TRBV7-9 and TRBJ2-1, the CDR3 gives the full variable domain: DTGVSQNPRHKITKRGQNVTFRCDPISEHNRLYWYRQTLGQGPEFLTYFQNEAQLEKSRLLSDRFSAERPKGSFSTLEIQRTEQGDSAMYLCASSPVPNEQFFGPGTRLTVL.

This clonotype was found many times. The chain links TRBV29-1 to TRBJ2-6; no clear D. The CDR3 is made up of 13 amino acids. In germline, CDR1 is SQVTM, CDR2 ANQGSEA. V was shortened by 3 bases and J by 0 bases, with 3 bases between the two germline ends. The CDR3 DNA follows: TGCAGCGTTGACCGCTCTGGGGCCAACGTCCTGACTTTC. This codes for CSVDRSGANVLTF. Supplemented by reference TRBV29-1 and TRBJ2-6, the full variable domain reads SAVISQKPSRDICQRGTSLTIQCQVDSQVTMMFWYRQQPGQSLTLIATANQGSEATYESGFVIDKFPISRPNLTFSTLTVSNMSPEDSSIYLCSVDRSGANVLTFGAGSRLTVL.

The chain links TRBV18 to TRBJ2-7; D possibly corresponds to TRBD2 (5 bases). V was clipped by 1 base and J by 2 bases, with 6 bases between them. CDR3 length equals 13 residues. Germline assignment: CDR1 KGHSH and CDR2 LQKENI. The CDR3 DNA sequence: TGTGCCAGCTCACCACAGGAGGCCTACGAGCAGTACTTC. This translates into CASSPQEAYEQYF. The variable domain in full, completed from reference TRBV18 and TRBJ2-7, reads NAGVMQNPRHLVRRRGQEARLRCSPMKGHSHVYWYRQLPEEGLKFMVYLQKENIIDESGMPKERFSAEFPKEGPSILRIQQVVRGDSAAYFCASSPQEAYEQYFGPGTRLTVT.

This clonotype appeared a few times. This sequence joins TRBV29-1 and TRBJ2-5; TRBD2 might be the D (5 bases). This CDR3 is built from 12 residues. V lost 4 bases and J 3 bases, leaving 9 bases between the germline ends. CDR1 SQVTM and CDR2 ANQGSEA come from the germline V gene. The CDR3 bases are TGCAGCGTTGGAAGGCGGGAAGAGACCCAGTACTTC. Its translation is CSVGRREETQYF.

This clonotype was picked up a small number of times. This rearrangement joins TRBV24-1 to TRBJ2-5; 7 nucleotides line up with TRBD1. V shed 4 bases, J shed 4 bases, and the junction held 8 bases outside the gene matches. This CDR3 comprises 15 residues. Germline loops: CDR1 KGHDR, CDR2 SFDVKD. The DNA of the CDR3 is TGTGCCACCAGTGACCGACAGGGAGTCGGAGAGACCCAGTACTTC. It yields the protein CATSDRQGVGETQYF.